This T cell receptor beta chain was identified during a study of beta chain features in type 1 diabetes. Study-wide points: Type 1 diabetes patients showed a moderate but significant shortening of TCRB CDR3s in all four CD4+ subsets. Among patients, naive, central memory and Treg TCRB repertoires appeared more similar than among healthy donors.

Trimming shortened V by 6 bases and J by 7 bases, and 13 bases separated the two germline ends. Germline CDR1 is MNHEY and CDR2 is SVGAGI. The CDR3 runs 14 residues. Reverse transcribing all isolated RNA meant expressed TCRB transcripts were sequenced. Read counts averaged around 3.9 million for samples of naive, central memory and regulatory T cells. Assay: immunoSEQ multiplex PCR; the TCRdb copy retains only in-frame clones and omits some. Of about 710,000 clones listed, 11% to 15% are singletons. This clone has more than one count but fewer than ten. What it recognizes is unknown. The V gene is TRBV6-5, the J gene TRBJ1-6; D remains ambiguous. What was sequenced was naive CD4+ T cells from blood. This clonotype was obtained from a man aged 18 to 29 with type 1 diabetes. CDR3 DNA sequence: TGTGCCAGCAGCGCCCTGGTGGCCAATTCACCCCTCCACTTT. As protein: CASSALVANSPLHF.